What follows are 30 T cell receptor beta chains derived from one specimen sequenced in a study of CDR3 diversity in severe acne. TCRdb reprocessed the PCR reads via MiXCR and lists one record per CDR3 protein. Of roughly 100,000 distinct CDR3 sequences detected, about half appear once; the ten largest clones hold under 15%. The sequenced material came from blood. These receptor sequences come from a male donor with acne.

The chain recombines TRBV12-3 or TRBV12-4 with TRBJ2-1; 8 nucleotides line up with TRBD2. This CDR3 is built from 18 residues. Germline trimming cut 1 base from V and 7 bases from J; bases unmatched to any gene: 15. The CDR3 bases are TGTGCCAGCAGTTTAGAAAGGGGAAGCGGGAGAAACTTAAATGAGCAGTTCTTC. Translated, it gives CASSLERGSGRNLNEQFF.

This clonotype was seen only once. The chain combines TRBV6-4 with TRBJ1-1; D possibly corresponds to TRBD1 (5 bases). This CDR3 comprises 15 residues. V lost 0 bases and J 3 bases, leaving 11 bases between the germline ends. The germline V gene encodes CDR1 MRHNA and CDR2 SNTAGT. CDR3 sequence: CASSDSAGYDTEAFF. For the CDR3, the DNA is TGTGCCAGCAGTGACTCCGCAGGGTATGACACTGAAGCTTTCTTT.

This clonotype was observed a single time. The DNA is left out, because the CDR3 cannot be placed on it with certainty; the CDR3 is given as TCRdb lists it. The chain uses TRBV25-1 and TRBJ2-1; TRBD1 was called by the table and not checked on the DNA. The CDR3 region is 21 residues in length, termini included. Germline loops: CDR1 MGHDK, CDR2 SYGVNS. The CDR3 loop is CASSFYICSARERLRGVEQFF.

The rearrangement uses TRBV20-1 and TRBJ2-7; maybe TRBD1 (5 bases). The CDR3 loop spans 14 amino acids. Germline CDR1 is DFQATT and CDR2 is SNEGSKA (reference sequence). Trimming shortened V by 4 bases and J by 3 bases, and 16 bases separated the two germline ends. CDR3 in amino acids: CSATDIRENYEQYF. The CDR3 nucleotides read TGCAGTGCTACCGATATCAGGGAAAACTACGAGCAGTACTTC.

As to this clonotype: A read error may explain this, as a much larger clone is one base away. V is TRBV5-1 and J is TRBJ2-2; 10 nucleotides match TRBD2. The CDR3 spans 15 residues. In germline, CDR1 is SGHRS, CDR2 YFSETQ. The CDR3 sequence: CASRQAGGSTGEPFF. In nucleotides, the CDR3 is TGCGCCAGCCGCCAAGCGGGAGGGTCCACCGGGGAGCCGTTTTTT.

Only a few counts were recorded for this clonotype. The genes are TRBV9 and TRBJ2-7, with D perhaps matching TRBD1 (6 bases). The V end lost 3 bases, the J end lost 2 bases, and 15 bases lay between the germline ends. The CDR3 is 15 residues long. Germline V gives CDR1 SGDLS, CDR2 YYNGEE. The CDR3 DNA follows: TGTGCCAGCAGCGGCACCGGGACACCGACCTACGAGCAGTACTTC. Translated: CASSGTGTPTYEQYF. The full variable domain, rest sourced from reference TRBV9 and TRBJ2-7, is DSGVTQTPKHLITATGQRVTLRCSPRSGDLSVYWYQQSLDQGLQFLIQYYNGEERAKGNILERFSAQQFPDLHSELNLSSLELGDSALYFCASSGTGTPTYEQYFGPGTRLTVT.

This sequence joins TRBV27 and TRBJ1-6; D call uncertain. The CDR3 is 15 amino acids. Germline CDR1 reads MNHEY; CDR2 reads SMNVEV (reference sequence). The germline V and J ends were trimmed by 6 bases and 0 bases, with 9 bases remaining between them. The CDR3 sequence is CASRTIPSYNSPLHF. The CDR3 nucleotides are TGTGCCAGCAGAACTATACCCTCCTATAATTCACCCCTCCACTTT.

This clonotype was seen at least ten times. The V call is TRBV15, the J call TRBJ1-6, with TRBD1 as a possible D gene (6 bases). Between the trimmed V and J ends, which lost 3 bases and 10 bases, there was a span of 13 bases. CDR3 length: 14 residues. Germline CDR1 reads LNHNV; CDR2 reads YYDKDF (reference sequence). CDR3 coding DNA: TGTGCCACCAGCAGTCAGGGGAATTGGTCACCCCTCCACTTT. Translating it yields CATSSQGNWSPLHF.

At least ten counts were recorded for this clonotype. The genes are TRBV9 and TRBJ2-3, with 14 bases lining up with TRBD2. The germline V gene encodes CDR1 SGDLS and CDR2 YYNGEE. V lost 5 bases to trimming and J lost 1 base; unmatched junction nucleotides: 15. The CDR3 runs to 20 residues. In nucleotides, the CDR3 is TGTGCCAGCAGTTCTAATCCGGGACTAGCGGGGGATCTAGGCACAGATACGCAGTATTTT. Translated, it gives CASSSNPGLAGDLGTDTQYF.

The V gene is TRBV19, the J gene TRBJ2-5, with D possibly being TRBD2 (6 bases). V lost 5 bases and J 5 bases, leaving 15 bases between the germline ends. Germline lookup yields CDR1 LNHDA and CDR2 SQIVND (reference sequence). The CDR3 is made up of 14 amino acids. This chain's CDR3 is CASSLWRDRETQYF. The CDR3, as DNA: TGTGCCAGTAGTCTTTGGCGGGATCGGGAGACCCAGTACTTC.

Turning to this clonotype: Germline is not matched at one junction end, which may reflect a read error. The rearrangement links TRBV7-2 to TRBJ1-1, with D possibly being TRBD1 (5 bases). The germline gives CDR1 SGHTA, CDR2 FQGNSA. CDR3 length: 14 residues. CDR3 coding DNA: TGTACCAGCAGCCAAGAGGGGATAGGCTCTGAGGCTTTCTTT. Translating gives CTSSQEGIGSEAFF.

On this clonotype itself: A read error is possible here, since a much larger clone lies one base away. The V call is TRBV7-9, the J call TRBJ1-1; 8 nucleotides line up with TRBD1. The junction had 0 bases not matched to a gene; V was cut back by 11 bases and J by 1 base. The CDR3 has 11 residues. Germline values: CDR1 SEHNR, CDR2 FQNEAQ (reference sequence). In nucleotides, the CDR3 is TGTGCCGGACAGGGGAACACTGAAGCTTTCTTT. Amino acids: CAGQGNTEAFF.

This chain uses TRBV7-2 with TRBJ2-2, with D possibly being TRBD2 (6 bases). The CDR3 runs to 13 residues. CDR1 and CDR2 (germline): SGHTA, FQGNSA. Trimming removed 11 bases from V and 6 bases from J, with 16 bases in between. The CDR3 coding sequence is TGTGCCTGGACGGGAGAATTGGCCGGGGAGCTGTTTTTT. This codes for CAWTGELAGELFF.

This clonotype was detected ten times or more. The rearrangement uses TRBV28 and TRBJ1-5, with D possibly matching TRBD1 (5 bases). The ends were cut back, 3 bases at V and 8 bases at J, with 17 bases in the middle. Germline V gene sequence: CDR1 MDHEN, CDR2 SYDVKM. CDR3 length equals 15 residues. The CDR3: CASSLPGRLLEPQHF. CDR3 coding DNA: TGTGCCAGCAGTTTGCCAGGGCGTTTACTTGAGCCCCAGCATTTT.

The rearrangement joins TRBV20-1 to TRBJ2-5; D possibly matches TRBD1 or TRBD2 (6 bases each). Per the germline V gene, CDR1 is DFQATT and CDR2 is SNEGSKA (reference sequence). CDR3 length: 14 amino acids. Trimming cost V 5 bases and J 5 bases, with 18 bases left between them. CDR3 region: CSAGPMGGGETQYF. In nucleotides, the CDR3 is TGCAGTGCTGGGCCCATGGGGGGCGGGGAGACCCAGTACTTC.

This clonotype was observed many times. V and J are TRBV20-1 and TRBJ2-3; TRBD2 might be the D (6 bases). Germline V gene sequence: CDR1 DFQATT, CDR2 SNEGSKA (reference sequence). With 1 base removed from V and 4 bases from J, the gap between germline ends came to 15 bases. This CDR3 comprises 15 residues. The CDR3: CSARAVRESADTQYF. The CDR3, as DNA: TGCAGTGCTAGAGCTGTCCGGGAGTCCGCAGATACGCAGTATTTT.

A word on this clonotype: This could be a read error, since a much larger clone is one nucleotide away. The J gene is TRBJ1-1, the V gene TRBV12-3 or TRBV12-4; D uncertain. The V end was cut by 3 bases, the J end by 8 bases, with 13 bases between. The CDR3 runs to 13 residues. The CDR3 DNA follows: TGTGCCAGCAGTTTTGAGGCATCATGGGAAGCTTTCTTT. It yields the protein CASSFEASWEAFF.

The chain uses TRBV12-3 or TRBV12-4 and TRBJ1-1; D unclear. CDR3 size: 14 residues. The germline V and J ends were trimmed by 7 bases and 11 bases, with 23 bases remaining between them. The CDR3 sequence: CASTIDRNPMGAFF. For the CDR3, the DNA is TGTGCCAGCACAATAGACCGCAACCCAATGGGGGCTTTCTTT.

By proportion, this clonotype is medium-sized. The chain is built from TRBV9 and TRBJ2-1; 8 nucleotides align to TRBD2. The CDR3 length is 14 residues. J lost 4 bases, V lost 1 base, and 1 base had no gene match. The V gene's germline CDR1 is SGDLS and CDR2 YYNGEE. This CDR3 is CASSVTGGYNEQFF. The CDR3 DNA reads as TGTGCCAGCAGCGTAACGGGAGGGTACAATGAGCAGTTCTTC.

The sample holds a few counts of this clonotype. The chain links TRBV11-2 to TRBJ2-7, with TRBD2 as a possible D gene (7 bases). V lost 6 bases and J 0 bases, leaving 15 bases between the germline ends. There are 15 residues in the CDR3. Germline loops: CDR1 SGHAT, CDR2 FQNNGV. CDR3 bases: TGTGCCAGCAGTTGGGGCGGGGGCAGCTCCTACGAGCAGTACTTC. This codes for CASSWGGGSSYEQYF.

This clonotype was seen a single time. The CDR3 spells CSAWTGSSYEQYF. DNA for the CDR3: TGCAGTGCTTGGACAGGGAGCTCCTACGAGCAGTACTTC. This sequence joins TRBV20-1 and TRBJ2-7, with 8 positions matching TRBD1. V was clipped by 5 bases and J by 0 bases; unmatched bases: 3. The CDR3 sequence is 13 residues long. Germline V gene data show CDR1 as DFQATT and CDR2 as SNEGSKA (reference sequence).

The chain has TRBV20-1 and TRBJ1-6; 10 positions agree with TRBD1. Trimming removed 6 bases from V and 9 bases from J; junction bases left unmatched: 14. CDR3 length equals 16 residues. Germline CDR1 DFQATT, CDR2 SNEGSKA (reference sequence). The CDR3 nucleotides are TGCAGTGCCAGCAGCTTTGGGACAGGGGCGATTTCACCCCTCCACTTT. Protein product: CSASSFGTGAISPLHF.

At least ten counts were recorded for this clonotype. This sequence joins TRBV4-3 and TRBJ2-1; D possibly corresponds to TRBD1 (6 bases). This CDR3 has 13 residues. In germline, CDR1 is LGHNA, CDR2 YSLEER. Trimming cost V 5 bases and J 6 bases, with 11 bases left between them. CDR3 nucleotides: TGCGCCAGCAGCACTTCGGACAGCAATGAGCAGTTCTTC. Its translation is CASSTSDSNEQFF.

The V and J genes are TRBV7-3 and TRBJ2-7, with D hard to call. Germline CDR1 SGHTA, CDR2 FQGTGA. This CDR3 is built from 12 residues. The germline V and J ends were trimmed by 5 bases and 6 bases, with 11 bases remaining between them. CDR3 DNA: TGTGCCAGCAGCCGGCCCTCTCTCGAGCAGTACTTC. It yields the protein CASSRPSLEQYF.

J is TRBJ2-7 and V is TRBV10-3; 11 nucleotides match TRBD2. Per germline, CDR1 ENHRY and CDR2 SYGVKD. The junction had 4 bases not matched to a gene; V was cut back by 7 bases and J by 2 bases. This CDR3 has 14 amino acids. In nucleotides, the CDR3 is TGTGCCATCACTGGGACTAGCGGCCCCTACGAGCAGTACTTC. The encoded protein is CAITGTSGPYEQYF.

This clonotype was recorded a few times. The chain uses TRBV10-1 and TRBJ1-1, with 10 bases aligning to TRBD1. V shed 3 bases, J shed 1 base, and the junction held 5 bases outside the gene matches. Germline lookup yields CDR1 WNHNN and CDR2 SYGVQD (reference sequence). The CDR3 loop spans 16 amino acids. CDR3 region: CASSEYDRGPNTEAFF. CDR3 DNA: TGCGCCAGCAGTGAATACGACAGGGGGCCGAACACTGAAGCTTTCTTT.

This clonotype has ten or more counts. The chain recombines TRBV19 with TRBJ1-5, with 11 bases matching TRBD1. The CDR3 is made up of 17 amino acids. Germline V gene data show CDR1 as LNHDA and CDR2 as SQIVND (reference sequence). V lost 5 bases, J lost 6 bases, and 12 bases stayed unmatched. In nucleotides, the CDR3 is TGTGCCAGTAGTCTTTCGGGGACAGGGGGTCCCGTTCAGCCCCAGCATTTT. It encodes CASSLSGTGGPVQPQHF.

This clonotype was seen at least ten times. This sequence joins TRBV7-9 and TRBJ1-1; perhaps TRBD1 as D (5 bases). The CDR3 covers 14 residues. Trimming pared 1 base from V and 4 bases from J, leaving 10 bases between. From germline, CDR1 is SEHNR and CDR2 FQNEAQ (reference sequence). CDR3 DNA: TGTGCCAGCAGCTTAGACCAGGGAGGCACTGAAGCTTTCTTT. Translating gives CASSLDQGGTEAFF.

With regard to this clonotype: One junction end disagrees with the germline gene, perhaps due to a read error. This chain uses TRBV15 with TRBJ2-3; D remains unclear. The CDR3 is made up of 16 amino acids. CDR1 LNHNV and CDR2 YYDKDF come from the germline V gene (reference sequence). The CDR3, as DNA: TGTGCCACCACGGGCCTCCAGGCTGTGAGCACAGATACGCAGTGTTTT. Translated: CATTGLQAVSTDTQCF.

The V call is TRBV7-2, the J call TRBJ2-2; D is undetermined. Per germline, CDR1 SGHTA and CDR2 FQGNSA. The CDR3 sequence is 15 residues long. With 3 bases removed from V and 0 bases from J, the gap between germline ends came to 8 bases. The CDR3, as DNA: TGTGCCAGCAGCTTGTTCGGATCGAACACCGGGGAGCTGTTTTTT. This gives the protein CASSLFGSNTGELFF.